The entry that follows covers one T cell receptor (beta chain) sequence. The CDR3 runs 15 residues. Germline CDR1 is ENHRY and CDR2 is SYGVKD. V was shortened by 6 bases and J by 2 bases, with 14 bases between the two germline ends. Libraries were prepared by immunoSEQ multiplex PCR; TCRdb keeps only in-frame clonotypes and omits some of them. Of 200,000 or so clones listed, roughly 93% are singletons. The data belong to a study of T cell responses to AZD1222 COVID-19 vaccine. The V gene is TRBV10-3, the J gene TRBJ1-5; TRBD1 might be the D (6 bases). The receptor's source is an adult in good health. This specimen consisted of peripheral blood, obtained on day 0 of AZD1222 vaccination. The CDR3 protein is CAISAGTTRNQPQHF. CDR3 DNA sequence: TGTGCCATCAGCGCCGGGACAACGCGCAATCAGCCCCAGCATTTT.